Shown below are 20 T cell receptor beta chains from a single sample sequenced in a study of human T cells and chemical hapten exposure. TCRdb fed the RACE reads into MiXCR, producing one record per CDR3 protein. Of 75,000 to 95,000 distinct CDR3 sequences in the sample, about an eighth are singletons; the top ten hold 3.5%. Noted time point: patch test 1, 2 weeks after DPC sensitization. The treatment: therapeutic diphenylcyclopropenone sensitization with weekly scalp DPC. The specimen comprised whole blood, sampled in connection with sensitization to the hapten diphenylcyclopropenone (DPC). Source of these receptors: a woman aged 60-70 years with alopecia areata. Some clones in this sample may be carry-over from other donors' samples.

This clonotype was seen at least ten times. This chain joins TRBV7-6 and TRBJ1-1, with 7 bases that match TRBD1. Germline CDR1 is SGHVS and CDR2 is FNYEAQ. CDR3 length: 15 residues. V was clipped by 1 base and J by 3 bases; unmatched bases: 5. For the CDR3, the DNA is TGTGCCAGCAGCTTAGGGACAGGCGGGCACACTGAAGCTTTCTTT. This translates into CASSLGTGGHTEAFF.

This clonotype was seen more than once but under ten times. The rearrangement joins TRBV24-1 to TRBJ2-7; D ambiguous. Germline CDR1 reads KGHDR; CDR2 reads SFDVKD. There are 12 residues in the CDR3. V was clipped by 4 bases and J by 3 bases, with 6 bases between them. The CDR3 sequence: CATSDGYYEQYF. As DNA, the CDR3 is TGTGCCACCAGTGACGGATACTACGAGCAGTACTTC.

The chain uses TRBV29-1 and TRBJ2-5; 7 bases line up with TRBD1. The CDR3 runs to 12 residues. Losses at the gene ends were 5 bases for V and 4 bases for J; bases not matched to a gene: 4. Germline V CDR1 and CDR2: SQVTM, ANQGSEA. CDR3 nucleotides: TGCAGCGTTAGGACAGGTATAGAGACCCAGTACTTC. The encoded protein is CSVRTGIETQYF.

The chain links TRBV2 to TRBJ1-1; the D gene is possibly TRBD1 (6 bases). The CDR3 loop spans 13 amino acids. Between the trimmed V and J ends, which lost 7 bases and 9 bases, there was a span of 18 bases. Per the germline V gene, CDR1 is SNHLY and CDR2 is FYNNEI. CDR3 amino acids: CASKTDGQGKAFF. In DNA, the CDR3 is TGTGCCAGCAAAACTGACGGCCAGGGGAAAGCTTTCTTT.

V usage is TRBV29-1 and J usage is TRBJ2-7; 14 bases fit TRBD2. The germline gives CDR1 SQVTM, CDR2 ANQGSEA. Unmatched junction bases numbered 12, after V lost 2 bases and J lost 9 bases. CDR3 length: 16 amino acids. The CDR3 loop is CSVELGTSGGLYRQYF. CDR3 sequence (DNA): TGCAGCGTTGAACTGGGGACTAGCGGGGGACTCTACAGGCAGTACTTC.

The DNA of the CDR3 is TGTGCCAGCAGTTTAGTACCAAACTTCTCTGAAGCTTTCTTT. It encodes CASSLVPNFSEAFF. The chain combines TRBV12-3 or TRBV12-4 with TRBJ1-1; D unresolved. The CDR3 contains 14 residues. Trimming left V 1 base short and J 6 bases short, with 12 bases between.

This chain links TRBV5-1 with TRBJ1-2; tentative D call: TRBD1 (5 bases). V lost 5 bases and J lost 3, with 17 bases in between. CDR3 length equals 15 residues. Germline CDR1 SGHRS, CDR2 YFSETQ. This CDR3 is CASSRQPPGDYGYTF. The DNA for the CDR3 is TGCGCCAGCAGTAGACAGCCTCCGGGGGACTATGGCTACACCTTC.

For the CDR3, the DNA is TGCGCCAGCAGCTCTGACGGAGATGGAAACACCATATATTTT. This translates into CASSSDGDGNTIYF. The gene calls are TRBV5-1 and TRBJ1-3; D unclear. V dropped 3 bases and J dropped 3 bases, with 10 bases sitting between them. Germline assignment: CDR1 SGHRS and CDR2 YFSETQ. The CDR3 runs 14 residues.

The chain joins TRBV9 to TRBJ2-7; D is unclear. The CDR3 contains 14 residues. Germline V gene data show CDR1 as SGDLS and CDR2 as YYNGEE. V lost 0 bases and J 7 bases, leaving 14 bases between the germline ends. CDR3 residues: CASSVDRVPREQYF. DNA for the CDR3: TGTGCCAGCAGCGTAGACCGGGTACCTCGGGAGCAGTACTTC.

The table lists this clonotype with many counts. The chain is built from TRBV27 and TRBJ2-7, with 9 bases aligning to TRBD2. The CDR3 loop spans 16 amino acids. Germline assignment: CDR1 MNHEY and CDR2 SMNVEV (reference sequence). Trimming at V came to 4 bases and at J to 4 bases, leaving 11 bases not matched to a gene. The CDR3 loop reads CASSSLGTSFDYEQYF. For the CDR3, the DNA is TGTGCCAGCAGTTCCCTCGGGACTAGCTTTGATTACGAGCAGTACTTC.

This clonotype was recorded many times. CDR3 nucleotides: TGTGCCACCAGCGGTGGAGGCTTGAACACTGAAGCTTTCTTT. This translates into CATSGGGLNTEAFF. The J gene is TRBJ1-1, the V gene TRBV15, with D uncertain. The germline gives CDR1 LNHNV, CDR2 YYDKDF (reference sequence). The CDR3 is 14 residues long. The V and J ends lost 5 bases and 0 bases respectively, with 10 bases between them.

This clonotype was observed a handful of times. CDR3 amino acids: CASSLAGRPSGNTIYF. The CDR3 DNA is TGTGCCAGCAGCTTAGCCGGCAGACCCTCTGGAAACACCATATATTTT. This chain links TRBV7-9 with TRBJ1-3; D is unresolved. The germline V gene has CDR1 SEHNR and CDR2 FQNEAQ (reference sequence). With 0 bases removed from V and 0 bases from J, the gap between germline ends came to 9 bases. There are 16 residues in the CDR3.

This clonotype was observed at least ten times. V and J are TRBV10-2 and TRBJ2-2, with D unclear. Trimming pared 6 bases from V and 6 bases from J, leaving 8 bases between. CDR3 length equals 12 residues. CDR1 and CDR2 (germline): WSHSY, SAAADI. The CDR3 here is CASRGPSGELFF. In nucleotides, the CDR3 is TGCGCCAGCAGAGGGCCCTCCGGGGAGCTGTTTTTT.

The chain has TRBV7-3 and TRBJ1-1; D ambiguous. There are 13 residues in the CDR3. The ends were cut back, 5 bases at V and 5 bases at J, with 12 bases in the middle. Germline CDR1 reads SGHTA; CDR2 reads FQGTGA. CDR3 loop: CASSGRHLTEAFF. DNA of the CDR3: TGTGCCAGCAGCGGCCGACACTTGACTGAAGCTTTCTTT.

The rearrangement uses TRBV7-3 and TRBJ2-1; TRBD2 aligns across 12 bases. Trimming cost V 5 bases and J 7 bases; bases outside gene matches: 9. This CDR3 contains 16 residues. Germline values: CDR1 SGHTA, CDR2 FQGTGA. The CDR3 DNA reads as TGTGCCAGCAGCACCCGGACTAGCGGGGAGGTTAATGAGCAGTTCTTC. This encodes CASSTRTSGEVNEQFF.

This clonotype was seen ten or more times. This rearrangement joins TRBV11-1 to TRBJ2-7, with 7 bases lining up with TRBD1. The V gene end was trimmed by 1 base and the J gene end by 7 bases; junction bases not matched to a gene: 1. The CDR3 has 12 residues. The germline V gene encodes CDR1 SGHAT and CDR2 FQDESV (reference sequence). CDR3 in DNA: TGTGCCAGCAGCTTAGACAGGGGAGAGCAGTACTTC. Amino acid sequence: CASSLDRGEQYF. The complete variable domain, with remaining parts taken from reference TRBV11-1 and TRBJ2-7, reads EAEVAQSPRYKITEKSQAVAFWCDPISGHATLYWYRQILGQGPELLVQFQDESVVDDSQLPKDRFSAERLKGVDSTLKIQPAELGDSAMYLCASSLDRGEQYFGPGTRLTVT.

This clonotype was found many times. This chain uses TRBV2 with TRBJ1-4; D might be TRBD1 (6 bases). V was trimmed by 7 bases and J by 8 bases, leaving 23 bases between them. The CDR3 covers 16 residues. The V gene's germline CDR1 is SNHLY and CDR2 FYNNEI. CDR3 sequence (DNA): TGTGCCAGCAAATTGACCCCCGGACAGTTAAAAGAAAAACTGTTTTTT. Its protein product is CASKLTPGQLKEKLFF.

The gene calls are TRBV18 and TRBJ2-2; D is possibly TRBD1 (6 bases). The CDR3 totals 16 residues. Germline lookup yields CDR1 KGHSH and CDR2 LQKENI. V lost 4 bases and J 0 bases, leaving 12 bases between the germline ends. The CDR3 DNA reads as TGTGCCAGCTCACGAAACGGACAGTCGAACACCGGGGAGCTGTTTTTT. Protein product: CASSRNGQSNTGELFF.

This chain links TRBV4-1 with TRBJ2-1, with 12 bases identical to TRBD2. There are 17 residues in the CDR3. With V trimmed by 4 bases and J by 7 bases, 11 bases remained unmatched. CDR1 and CDR2 (germline): MGHRA, YSYEKL. CDR3 sequence: CASSLYSWTSGDNEQFF. The CDR3 nucleotides are TGCGCCAGCAGCCTCTATTCCTGGACTAGCGGGGATAATGAGCAGTTCTTC.

The V call is TRBV24-1, the J call TRBJ2-1, with TRBD1 identical over 7 bases. In germline, CDR1 is KGHDR, CDR2 SFDVKD. Trimming at V came to 4 bases and at J to 7 bases, leaving 9 bases not matched to a gene. The CDR3 is 15 residues long. The chain's CDR3 is CATSDTGTVRNEQFF. CDR3 bases: TGTGCCACCAGTGACACCGGGACAGTTCGAAATGAGCAGTTCTTC.